The subject of this entry is one TCR beta chain. The assay was immunoSEQ multiplex PCR, and TCRdb's table has in-frame clones only and misses some. The sample includes about 180,000 clones, 88% of them seen just once. This sample stems from a study of blood T cell repertoires in COVID-19. The germline V gene encodes CDR1 SEHNR and CDR2 FQNEAQ (reference sequence). The ends were cut back, 5 bases at V and 6 bases at J, with 16 bases in the middle. The CDR3 sequence is 15 residues long. Enrollees, about 18 to 95 years old, lived in about two dozen US areas. The rearrangement joins TRBV7-9 to TRBJ1-4, with D perhaps matching TRBD1 (5 bases). The TCR comes from a woman aged 18-29 years who had recovered from COVID-19. Sequencing was done on a sample of PBMCs or T cells enriched from blood (not recorded which). CDR3: CASSHAVTEDEKLFF. The CDR3 coding sequence is TGTGCCAGCAGCCACGCGGTGACAGAAGATGAAAAACTGTTTTTT.